These 19 T cell receptor beta chains were all obtained from the same sample, sequenced in a study of shared clonotypes between healthy human individuals. Assay used: immunoSEQ multiplex PCR; TCRdb lists only in-frame clones, some missing. The repertoire includes roughly 890,000 clones, around 93% of them detected once, and about 24% sits in the top ten. It was CD45RO-negative cells, positively selected for CCR7, that made up naive CD8 cells, with terminally differentiated effector memory CD45RA+ cells excluded. The sample consisted of naive CD8+ T cells sorted from blood. These TCRs come from a man aged 30-40 years in good health.

The chain combines TRBV19 with TRBJ2-1; the D is unclear. In germline, CDR1 is LNHDA, CDR2 SQIVND (reference sequence). This CDR3 has 10 residues. Trimming cost V 8 bases and J 5 bases, with 4 bases left between them. CDR3 DNA: TGTGCCAGTGGGGACAATGAGCAGTTCTTC. Protein sequence: CASGDNEQFF.

The J gene is TRBJ2-5, the V gene TRBV7-9, with D possibly being TRBD2 (5 bases). In germline, CDR1 is SEHNR, CDR2 FQNEAQ (reference sequence). Trimming removed 5 bases at V and 5 bases at J, with 12 bases between. The CDR3 extends over 13 amino acids. The CDR3, as DNA: TGTGCCAGCAGCCCACCGGAGGAGGAGACCCAGTACTTC. Translation: CASSPPEEETQYF.

V and J are TRBV6-5 and TRBJ2-1; D not resolved. Germline assignment: CDR1 MNHEY and CDR2 SVGAGI. The germline V and J ends were trimmed by 5 bases and 3 bases, with 5 bases remaining between them. This CDR3 spans 12 amino acids. CDR3: CASSNGYNEQFF. The CDR3, as DNA: TGTGCCAGCAGTAATGGCTACAATGAGCAGTTCTTC.

The gene calls are TRBV5-4 and TRBJ2-1, with TRBD1 matching over 11 bases. CDR1 SGHNT and CDR2 YYREEE come from the germline V gene (reference sequence). The CDR3 covers 14 residues. V gave up 3 bases and J gave up 9 bases; unmatched junction bases: 5. CDR3 sequence (DNA): TGTGCCAGCAGCTGGGGACAGGGGGTCGGTGAGCAGTTCTTC. It yields the protein CASSWGQGVGEQFF.

V and J are TRBV9 and TRBJ2-1; D is possibly TRBD2 (6 bases). Trimming stripped 4 bases from V and 8 bases from J, with 16 bases between. Germline V gene data show CDR1 as SGDLS and CDR2 as YYNGEE. This CDR3 has 14 amino acids. Here the CDR3 DNA reads TGTGCCAGCAGCCCTCCCTTACAGCGGGATGAGCAGTTCTTC. Protein: CASSPPLQRDEQFF.

Concerning this clone: This same CDR3 is encoded by further DNA sequences in the sample. The J gene is TRBJ2-2, the V gene TRBV5-6; D unresolved. The germline CDR1 and CDR2 sequences are SGHDT and YYEEEE. There are 12 residues in the CDR3. Trimming pared 4 bases from V and 8 bases from J, leaving 9 bases between. In DNA, the CDR3 is TGTGCCAGCAGCCCCGGATCTGGGGAGCTGTTTTTT. It yields the protein CASSPGSGELFF. The full variable domain, with the rest looked up from reference TRBV5-6 and TRBJ2-2, is DAGVTQSPTHLIKTRGQQVTLRCSPKSGHDTVSWYQQALGQGPQFIFQYYEEEERQRGNFPDRFSGHQFPNYSSELNVNALLLGDSALYLCASSPGSGELFFGEGSRLTVL.

Only one count was recorded for this clone. This chain joins TRBV7-8 and TRBJ2-7; the match to TRBD1 covers 8 bases. Germline V gene lookup returns CDR1 SGHVS and CDR2 FQNEAQ. This CDR3 has 15 amino acids. Trimming cost V 5 bases and J 3 bases; bases outside gene matches: 9. The CDR3 DNA follows: TGTGCCAGCAGCACAAGGACAGGGTCTCGCTACGAGCAGTACTTC. Translating gives CASSTRTGSRYEQYF.

The chain has TRBV11-3 and TRBJ2-5; 12 bases agree with TRBD1. Trimming at V came to 3 bases and at J to 4 bases, leaving 3 bases not matched to a gene. CDR1 SGHNT and CDR2 YENEEA come from the germline V gene. This CDR3 spans 15 amino acids. The CDR3 DNA follows: TGTGCCAGCAGCTTCGGGACAGGGGGCCGAGAGACCCAGTACTTC. Its translation: CASSFGTGGRETQYF.

This chain uses TRBV13 with TRBJ2-1; 10 nucleotides agree with TRBD2. V lost 5 bases and J lost 9; bases outside the gene matches: 7. The CDR3 runs to 14 residues. Germline CDR1 is PRHDT and CDR2 is FYEKMQ (reference sequence). CDR3: CASSGNLAGVEQFF. The CDR3 coding sequence is TGTGCCAGCAGCGGAAACCTAGCGGGAGTTGAGCAGTTCTTC.

The chain joins TRBV4-1 to TRBJ1-2; D call uncertain. CDR1 MGHRA and CDR2 YSYEKL come from the germline V gene. The CDR3 totals 13 residues. Trimming left V 4 bases short and J 4 bases short, with 10 bases between. CDR3 sequence: CASSPVGSYGYTF. As DNA, the CDR3 is TGCGCCAGCAGCCCAGTGGGGTCCTATGGCTACACCTTC.

The chain employs TRBV7-9 and TRBJ1-1; D is uncertain. This CDR3 comprises 11 residues. Germline V CDR1 and CDR2: SEHNR, FQNEAQ (reference sequence). V was clipped by 5 bases and J by 3 bases, with 4 bases between them. The DNA of the CDR3 is TGTGCCAGCAGCGATTACACTGAAGCTTTCTTT. Translation gives CASSDYTEAFF.

The V call is TRBV10-2, the J call TRBJ2-7; 8 bases match TRBD1. Germline V gene sequence: CDR1 WSHSY, CDR2 SAAADI. The junction had 5 bases not matched to a gene; V was cut back by 4 bases and J by 0 bases. The CDR3 covers 15 residues. In DNA form, the CDR3 reads TGCGCCAGCAGTGCGACAGGGGTGAGCTCCTACGAGCAGTACTTC. Protein product: CASSATGVSSYEQYF.

The rearrangement joins TRBV7-9 to TRBJ1-5; the match to TRBD1 covers 7 bases. With 6 bases clipped from V and 0 bases from J, the junction kept 5 bases outside the gene matches. Germline V gives CDR1 SEHNR, CDR2 FQNEAQ (reference sequence). This CDR3 has 15 amino acids. The CDR3 DNA is TGTGCCAGCAGTGAGGGACAGAGTAGCAATCAGCCCCAGCATTTT. Protein product: CASSEGQSSNQPQHF.

V and J are TRBV7-6 and TRBJ2-7; 7 nucleotides line up with TRBD2. The CDR3 spans 14 residues. Germline CDR1 reads SGHVS; CDR2 reads FNYEAQ. The J segment lost 2 bases and the V segment lost 6 bases, leaving 7 bases of the junction unmatched. CDR3 residues: CASSQSGTPYEQYF. CDR3 sequence (DNA): TGTGCCAGCAGTCAAAGCGGGACCCCCTACGAGCAGTACTTC.

The chain combines TRBV30 with TRBJ2-7, with 11 bases lining up with TRBD2. V gave up 5 bases and J gave up 5 bases; unmatched junction bases: 11. The length of the CDR3 is 15 residues. The germline V gene has CDR1 GTSNPN and CDR2 SVGIG (reference sequence). The CDR3 DNA reads as TGTGCCTGGTCGATAGCGGGAGGGCCAGAGGACGAGCAGTACTTC. This encodes CAWSIAGGPEDEQYF.

This sequence joins TRBV7-9 and TRBJ2-7; TRBD1 agrees at 9 bases. After removal of 0 bases from V and 3 bases from J, the junction contained 3 bases not matched to a gene. Germline CDR1 is SEHNR and CDR2 is FQNEAQ (reference sequence). This CDR3 spans 15 amino acids. Written as DNA, the CDR3 is TGTGCCAGCAGCTTAGCCCTGGGACAGGGCTACGAGCAGTACTTC. Translated, it gives CASSLALGQGYEQYF.

The chain carries TRBV13 and TRBJ2-2; D could derive from TRBD1 or TRBD2 (5 bases each). Trimming removed 3 bases at V and 2 bases at J, with 10 bases between. Germline V gene lookup returns CDR1 PRHDT and CDR2 FYEKMQ (reference sequence). This CDR3 region has 15 residues. CDR3 DNA sequence: TGTGCCAGCAGCTTGGGACCGCTCAACACCGGGGAGCTGTTTTTT. This encodes CASSLGPLNTGELFF.

Here the CDR3 DNA reads TGTGCCAGCAGCTTAGTCGGGCCGCGAGACGGGAGATACGAGCAGTACTTC. Protein: CASSLVGPRDGRYEQYF. The chain recombines TRBV7-9 with TRBJ2-7; D is perhaps TRBD2 (6 bases). The CDR3 length is 17 residues. Trimming removed 1 base from V and 4 bases from J, with 20 bases in between. Germline V gene data show CDR1 as SEHNR and CDR2 as FQNEAQ (reference sequence). The whole variable domain, remainder taken from reference TRBV7-9 and TRBJ2-7, is DTGVSQNPRHKITKRGQNVTFRCDPISEHNRLYWYRQTLGQGPEFLTYFQNEAQLEKSRLLSDRFSAERPKGSFSTLEIQRTEQGDSAMYLCASSLVGPRDGRYEQYFGPGTRLTVT.

This clone came up once. V gene TRBV5-1 combines with J gene TRBJ2-3, with TRBD2 matching over 10 bases. Germline V gene data show CDR1 as SGHRS and CDR2 as YFSETQ. The trim removed 0 bases at V and 3 bases at J, leaving 19 bases unmatched. The CDR3 extends over 21 amino acids. The CDR3 sequence: CASSLAGIRDGRTSGTDTQYF. The CDR3 nucleotides read TGCGCCAGCAGCTTGGCGGGGATCCGGGACGGGCGGACTAGCGGTACAGATACGCAGTATTTT. Variable domain in full (rest from reference TRBV5-1 and TRBJ2-3): KAGVTQTPRYLIKTRGQQVTLSCSPISGHRSVSWYQQTPGQGLQFLFEYFSETQRNKGNFPGRFSGRQFSNSRSEMNVSTLELGDSALYLCASSLAGIRDGRTSGTDTQYFGPGTRLTVL.